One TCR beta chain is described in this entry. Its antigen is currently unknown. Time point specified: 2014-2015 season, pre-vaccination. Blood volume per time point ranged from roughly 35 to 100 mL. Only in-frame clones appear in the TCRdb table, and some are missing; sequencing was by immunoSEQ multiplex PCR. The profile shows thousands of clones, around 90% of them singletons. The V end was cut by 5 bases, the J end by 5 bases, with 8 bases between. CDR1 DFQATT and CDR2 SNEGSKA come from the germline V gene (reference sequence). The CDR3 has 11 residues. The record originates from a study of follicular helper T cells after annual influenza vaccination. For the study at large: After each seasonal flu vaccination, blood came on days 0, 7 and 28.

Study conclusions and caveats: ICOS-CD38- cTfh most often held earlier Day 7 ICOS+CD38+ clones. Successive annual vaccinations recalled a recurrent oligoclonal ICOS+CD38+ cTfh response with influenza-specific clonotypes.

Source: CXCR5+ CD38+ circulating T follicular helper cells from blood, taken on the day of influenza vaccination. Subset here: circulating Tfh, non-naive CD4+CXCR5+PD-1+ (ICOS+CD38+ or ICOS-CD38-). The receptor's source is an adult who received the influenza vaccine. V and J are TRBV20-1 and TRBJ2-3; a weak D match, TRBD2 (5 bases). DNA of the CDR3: TGCAGTGCTGAGAGGGAAGATACGCAGTATTTT. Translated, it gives CSAEREDTQYF.